This TCR beta chain is from a study of cytomegalovirus exposure and HLA in healthy donors. Study-wide results and limits: With later analysis, a missense DCLRE1C variant became linked to TCR beta V- and J-gene trimming. Associated with cytomegalovirus, according to the listing, were 150 to 200 TCR beta chains. Cytomegalovirus status, reportedly, was diagnosed with high specificity and sensitivity by the classifier.

Notes on this clone: Antigen unknown.

Germline CDR1 and CDR2: MNHNS and SASEGT. CDR3 size: 16 residues. Trimming removed 4 bases at V and 2 bases at J, with 15 bases between. Primers for the PCR totalled 60 Vbeta and 13 Jbeta. Produced via immunoSEQ multiplex PCR; TCRdb's table is partial and in-frame only. The sample lists over 90,000 clones; approximately 85% were seen once. Sequences were obtained from PBMCs. The chain links TRBV6-1 to TRBJ1-5; D possibly corresponds to TRBD1 (6 bases). The clonotype originates from a man aged 40-49 years in good health and CMV-seropositive. The CDR3 region is CASSGPTGAGNQPQHF. In DNA form, the CDR3 reads TGTGCCAGCAGTGGCCCGACAGGTGCGGGCAATCAGCCCCAGCATTTT.